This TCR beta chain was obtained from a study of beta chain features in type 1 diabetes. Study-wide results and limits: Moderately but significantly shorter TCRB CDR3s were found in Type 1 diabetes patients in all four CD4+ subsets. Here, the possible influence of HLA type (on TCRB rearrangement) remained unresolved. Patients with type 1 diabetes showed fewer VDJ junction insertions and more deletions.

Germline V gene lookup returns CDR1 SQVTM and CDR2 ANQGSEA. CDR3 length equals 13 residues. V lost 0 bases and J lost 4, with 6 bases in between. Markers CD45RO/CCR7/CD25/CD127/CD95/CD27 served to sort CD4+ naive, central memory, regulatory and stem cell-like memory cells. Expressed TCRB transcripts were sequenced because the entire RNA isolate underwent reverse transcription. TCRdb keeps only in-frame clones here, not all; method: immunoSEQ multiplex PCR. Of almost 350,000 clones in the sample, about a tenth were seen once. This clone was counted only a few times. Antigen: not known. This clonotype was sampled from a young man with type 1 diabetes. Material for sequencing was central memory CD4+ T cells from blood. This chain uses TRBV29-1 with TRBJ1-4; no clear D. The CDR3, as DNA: TGCAGCGTTGAAGACCCAGTTAATGAAAAACTGTTTTTT. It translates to CSVEDPVNEKLFF.